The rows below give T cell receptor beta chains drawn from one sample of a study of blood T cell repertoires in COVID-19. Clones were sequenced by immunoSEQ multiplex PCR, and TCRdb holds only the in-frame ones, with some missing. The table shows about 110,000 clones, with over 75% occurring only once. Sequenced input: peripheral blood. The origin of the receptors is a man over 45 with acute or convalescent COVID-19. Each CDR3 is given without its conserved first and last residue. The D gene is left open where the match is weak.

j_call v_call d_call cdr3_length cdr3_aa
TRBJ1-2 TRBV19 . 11 ASSIREVEGYT
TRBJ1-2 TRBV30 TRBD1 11 AWSLPGQGDYT
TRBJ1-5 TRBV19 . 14 ASSIGTGTGNQPQH
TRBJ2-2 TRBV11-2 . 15 ASSLERFREEAGELF
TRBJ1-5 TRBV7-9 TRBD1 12 ASSWGQNNQPQH
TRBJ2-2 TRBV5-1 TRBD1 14 ASSLRQGADTGELF
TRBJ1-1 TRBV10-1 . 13 ASSEAEGGNTEAF
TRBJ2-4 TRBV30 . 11 AWSVPGGNIQY
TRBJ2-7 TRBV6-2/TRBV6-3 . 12 ASRYRQDVYEQY
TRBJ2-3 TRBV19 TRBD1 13 ASSLSNRGTDTQY
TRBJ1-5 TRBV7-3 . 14 ASSLIAGRGNQPQH
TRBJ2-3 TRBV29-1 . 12 SVEGGPAGDTQY
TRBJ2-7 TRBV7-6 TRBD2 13 ASSPSVGLADEQY
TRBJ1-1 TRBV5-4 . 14 ASSQEGTGGNTEAF
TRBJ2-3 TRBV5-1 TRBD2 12 ASAGGASTDTQY
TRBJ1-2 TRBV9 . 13 ASSQLGGRGYGYT
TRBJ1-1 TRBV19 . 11 ASKGQTNSEAF
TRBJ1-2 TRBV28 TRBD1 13 ASSQIRTGNYGYT
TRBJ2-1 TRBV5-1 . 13 ASSLELAGINEQF
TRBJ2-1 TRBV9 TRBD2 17 ASSLVGTSGNPSYNEQF
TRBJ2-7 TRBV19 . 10 ASSRPQGKQY
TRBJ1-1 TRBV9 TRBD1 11 ASSTRQGAQAF
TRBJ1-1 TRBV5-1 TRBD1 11 ASTRDRGTEAF
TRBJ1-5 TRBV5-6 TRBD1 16 ASSRAEDRGYSNQPQH
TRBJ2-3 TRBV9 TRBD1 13 ASSVGQGVTDTQY
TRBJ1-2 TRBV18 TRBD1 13 ASSPPTGVPYGYT
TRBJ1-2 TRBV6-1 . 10 ASSEGGLGYT
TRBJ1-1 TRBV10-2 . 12 ASSESVTRPRAF
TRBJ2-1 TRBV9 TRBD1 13 ASSPWTGVGNEQF